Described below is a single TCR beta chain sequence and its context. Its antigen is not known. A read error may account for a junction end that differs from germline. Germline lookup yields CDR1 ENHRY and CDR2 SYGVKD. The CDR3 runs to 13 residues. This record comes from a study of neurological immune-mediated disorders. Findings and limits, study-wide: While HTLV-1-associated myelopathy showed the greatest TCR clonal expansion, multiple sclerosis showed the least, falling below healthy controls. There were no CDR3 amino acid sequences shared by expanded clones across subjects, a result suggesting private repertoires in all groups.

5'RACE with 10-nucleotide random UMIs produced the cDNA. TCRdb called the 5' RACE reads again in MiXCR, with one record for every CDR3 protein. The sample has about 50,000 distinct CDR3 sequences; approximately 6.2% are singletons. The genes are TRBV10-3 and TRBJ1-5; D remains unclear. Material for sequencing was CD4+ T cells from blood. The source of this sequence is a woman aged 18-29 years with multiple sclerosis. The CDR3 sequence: CATSGSSNQPQHF. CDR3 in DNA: TGTGCCACCAGTGGCAGTAGCAATCAGCCCCAGCATTTT.